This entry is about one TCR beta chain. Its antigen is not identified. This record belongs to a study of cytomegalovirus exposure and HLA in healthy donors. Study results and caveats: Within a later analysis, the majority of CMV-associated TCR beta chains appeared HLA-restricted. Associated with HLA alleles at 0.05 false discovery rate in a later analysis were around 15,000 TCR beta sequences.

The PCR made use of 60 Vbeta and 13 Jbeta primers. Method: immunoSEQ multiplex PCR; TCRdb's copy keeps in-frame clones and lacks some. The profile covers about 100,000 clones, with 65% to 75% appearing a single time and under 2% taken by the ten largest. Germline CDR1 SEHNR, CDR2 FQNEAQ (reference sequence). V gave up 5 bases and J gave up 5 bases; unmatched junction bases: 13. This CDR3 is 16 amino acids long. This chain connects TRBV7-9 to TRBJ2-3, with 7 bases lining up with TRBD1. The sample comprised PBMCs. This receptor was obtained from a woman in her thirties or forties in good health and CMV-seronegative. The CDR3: CASSTWIGGHQDTQYF. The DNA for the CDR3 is TGTGCCAGCAGCACTTGGATAGGGGGCCATCAAGATACGCAGTATTTT.